These T cell receptor beta chains were read from a single sample in a study of PD-1 blockade in mismatch repair-deficient tumors. The repertoire was sequenced with immunoSEQ multiplex PCR; TCRdb's copy has only in-frame clones and lacks some. The sample holds about 120,000 clones, around three quarters seen once. The input for sequencing was peripheral blood, taken 60 weeks after starting pembrolizumab. These receptors came from an adult with mismatch repair-deficient cancer. Each CDR3 is given with its conserved first and last residue. Fields, in order: D gene, J gene, clone size, V gene, CDR3 DNA, CDR3 protein. The D gene is left open where the match is weak. A row's size may be missing; if present it is once, few, many or a size class.

D gene: .; J gene: TRBJ2-1; clone size: .; V gene: TRBV10-3; CDR3 DNA: TGTGCCATCAGTGGGCCGGGACACCAGGAAGGTGAGCAGTTCTTC; CDR3 protein: CAISGPGHQEGEQFF
D gene: TRBD1; J gene: TRBJ1-5; clone size: .; V gene: TRBV7-9; CDR3 DNA: TGTGCCAGCAGCCCGCACGGGACAGCAAATCAGCCCCAGCATTTT; CDR3 protein: CASSPHGTANQPQHF
D gene: .; J gene: TRBJ2-7; clone size: .; V gene: TRBV9; CDR3 DNA: TGTGCCAGCAGCGGCGGATACAGCGACGGATTTTACGAGCAGTACTTC; CDR3 protein: CASSGGYSDGFYEQYF
D gene: .; J gene: TRBJ2-1; clone size: .; V gene: TRBV5-1; CDR3 DNA: TGCGCCAGCAGCTTGGATTCACCCTACAATGAGCAGTTCTTC; CDR3 protein: CASSLDSPYNEQFF
D gene: .; J gene: TRBJ1-3; clone size: .; V gene: TRBV19; CDR3 DNA: TGTGCCAGTAGTATAAGCACAGACCACGGAAACACCATATATTTT; CDR3 protein: CASSISTDHGNTIYF
D gene: .; J gene: TRBJ2-1; clone size: once; V gene: TRBV11-1; CDR3 DNA: TGTGCCAGCAGCTTTTCGGGTTCCTACAATGAGCAGTTCTTC; CDR3 protein: CASSFSGSYNEQFF
D gene: TRBD1; J gene: TRBJ2-7; clone size: .; V gene: TRBV11-2; CDR3 DNA: TGTGCCAGCAGCTTAGATTTGGACAGGGGGCTCTACGAGCAGTACTTC; CDR3 protein: CASSLDLDRGLYEQYF
D gene: .; J gene: TRBJ1-2; clone size: .; V gene: TRBV27; CDR3 DNA: TGTGCCAGCAGTCCGGGGACTGTCCAAGACTATGGCTACACCTTC; CDR3 protein: CASSPGTVQDYGYTF
D gene: .; J gene: TRBJ2-6; clone size: .; V gene: TRBV18; CDR3 DNA: TGTGCCAGCTCACCAGGGGGAGCTGGGGCCAACGTCCTGACTTTC; CDR3 protein: CASSPGGAGANVLTF
D gene: .; J gene: TRBJ2-7; clone size: .; V gene: TRBV21-1; CDR3 DNA: TGTGCCAGCAGCAAAGCGCCGCAGACCTACGAGCAGTACTTC; CDR3 protein: CASSKAPQTYEQYF
D gene: .; J gene: TRBJ2-5; clone size: .; V gene: TRBV19; CDR3 DNA: TGTGCCAGTAGTATAGATGCAGATAGAGAGACCCAGTACTTC; CDR3 protein: CASSIDADRETQYF
D gene: TRBD1; J gene: TRBJ2-7; clone size: .; V gene: TRBV5-6; CDR3 DNA: TGTGCCAGCAGCTTCCGGGACAGCATATACGAGCAGTACTTC; CDR3 protein: CASSFRDSIYEQYF
D gene: .; J gene: TRBJ1-1; clone size: .; V gene: TRBV4-1; CDR3 DNA: TGCGCCAGCAGCCCGCCGAACTTGGGGGGCACTGAAGCTTTCTTT; CDR3 protein: CASSPPNLGGTEAFF
D gene: .; J gene: TRBJ1-1; clone size: .; V gene: TRBV5-1; CDR3 DNA: TGCGCCAGCAGCCCCGGTGGTGGGAGTCGGGTAAGGACTGAAGCTTTCTTT; CDR3 protein: CASSPGGGSRVRTEAFF
D gene: TRBD1; J gene: TRBJ1-2; clone size: .; V gene: TRBV9; CDR3 DNA: TGTGCCAGCAGCGCCGGGACAGTAGCTAACTATGGCTACACCTTC; CDR3 protein: CASSAGTVANYGYTF
D gene: .; J gene: TRBJ2-7; clone size: .; V gene: TRBV4-1; CDR3 DNA: TGCGCCAGCAGCCAAGATCCCGGGAGCTCCTACGAGCAGTACTTC; CDR3 protein: CASSQDPGSSYEQYF
D gene: TRBD1; J gene: TRBJ1-1; clone size: .; V gene: TRBV4-1; CDR3 DNA: TGCGCCAGCAGCCTCGGCGGGACAGGGACCACTGAAGCTTTCTTT; CDR3 protein: CASSLGGTGTTEAFF
D gene: TRBD2; J gene: TRBJ2-1; clone size: .; V gene: TRBV5-6; CDR3 DNA: TGTGCCAGCAGCATCGACGGCGGGACTAGCACTCTCGGTGAGCAGTTCTTC; CDR3 protein: CASSIDGGTSTLGEQFF
D gene: .; J gene: TRBJ2-5; clone size: .; V gene: TRBV19; CDR3 DNA: TGTGCCAGTAGTATAGTATCGGGGCGGGAGACCCAGTACTTC; CDR3 protein: CASSIVSGRETQYF
D gene: TRBD2; J gene: TRBJ2-2; clone size: .; V gene: TRBV29-1; CDR3 DNA: TGCAGCGCAACCGGGACTAGCGGGAGGGGGGGTCTCTCCGGGGAGCTGTTTTTT; CDR3 protein: CSATGTSGRGGLSGELFF
D gene: .; J gene: TRBJ2-1; clone size: .; V gene: TRBV27; CDR3 DNA: TGTGCCAGCGGCGGGACCCAGCACAATGAGCAGTTCTTC; CDR3 protein: CASGGTQHNEQFF
D gene: .; J gene: TRBJ2-7; clone size: .; V gene: TRBV9; CDR3 DNA: TGTGCCAGCAGCTCCGACAGTTCCTACGAGCAGTACTTC; CDR3 protein: CASSSDSSYEQYF
D gene: .; J gene: TRBJ2-4; clone size: .; V gene: TRBV27; CDR3 DNA: TGTGCCAGCAGTTTAACGGGCGACGTAGCCAAAAACATTCAGTACTTC; CDR3 protein: CASSLTGDVAKNIQYF
D gene: .; J gene: TRBJ2-3; clone size: .; V gene: TRBV5-8; CDR3 DNA: TGTGCCAGCAGCGTCCGATACACAGATACGCAGTATTTT; CDR3 protein: CASSVRYTDTQYF
D gene: .; J gene: TRBJ2-5; clone size: few; V gene: TRBV5-4; CDR3 DNA: TGTGCCAGCAGCTTGATATCCAGGGTCGGAGAGACCCAGTACTTC; CDR3 protein: CASSLISRVGETQYF
D gene: TRBD1; J gene: TRBJ2-3; clone size: .; V gene: TRBV5-5; CDR3 DNA: TGTGCCAGCAGCTTCGGTGGGACAGGGGGTAAAGATACGCAGTATTTT; CDR3 protein: CASSFGGTGGKDTQYF
D gene: TRBD2; J gene: TRBJ2-5; clone size: once; V gene: TRBV5-1; CDR3 DNA: TGCGCCAGCAGCACAAGGACTAGCGGGAGGGGAGAGACCCAGTACTTC; CDR3 protein: CASSTRTSGRGETQYF
D gene: .; J gene: TRBJ1-5; clone size: .; V gene: TRBV7-2; CDR3 DNA: TGTGCCAGCAGCTTACTGGGAAGCAATCAGCCCCAGCATTTT; CDR3 protein: CASSLLGSNQPQHF
D gene: .; J gene: TRBJ2-1; clone size: .; V gene: TRBV27; CDR3 DNA: TGTGCCAGCAGTCGACTGGGTCTCAATGAGCAGTTCTTC; CDR3 protein: CASSRLGLNEQFF
D gene: .; J gene: TRBJ1-1; clone size: .; V gene: TRBV7-8; CDR3 DNA: TGTGCCAGCAGCTACCCTGGGACCAGGGTCACTGAAGCTTTCTTT; CDR3 protein: CASSYPGTRVTEAFF
D gene: .; J gene: TRBJ1-2; clone size: .; V gene: TRBV6-1; CDR3 DNA: TGTGCCAGCAGCGAGGTTCTGCGGGGTGGCTACACCTTC; CDR3 protein: CASSEVLRGGYTF
D gene: TRBD1; J gene: TRBJ2-4; clone size: .; V gene: TRBV5-4; CDR3 DNA: TGTGCCAGCAGCGATACAGGGGCCCCTTCAAACATTCAGTACTTC; CDR3 protein: CASSDTGAPSNIQYF
D gene: .; J gene: TRBJ2-3; clone size: few; V gene: TRBV5-1; CDR3 DNA: TGCGCCAGCAGCGTAAGCTTTTCTAGCACAGATACGCAGTATTTT; CDR3 protein: CASSVSFSSTDTQYF
D gene: TRBD2; J gene: TRBJ2-2; clone size: .; V gene: TRBV19; CDR3 DNA: TGTGCCAGTAGTGCCTCGCTAGCGGGAGCCGGGGAGCTGTTTTTT; CDR3 protein: CASSASLAGAGELFF
D gene: TRBD2; J gene: TRBJ2-7; clone size: .; V gene: TRBV5-6; CDR3 DNA: TGTGCCAGCAGCGGGGAGGGGTTGGGGGGTTCCTACGAGCAGTACTTC; CDR3 protein: CASSGEGLGGSYEQYF
D gene: .; J gene: TRBJ2-1; clone size: .; V gene: TRBV7-3; CDR3 DNA: TGTGCCAGCAGCCGGGGAGGAGGTAAAGAGAATGAGCAGTTCTTC; CDR3 protein: CASSRGGGKENEQFF
D gene: TRBD1; J gene: TRBJ1-2; clone size: few; V gene: TRBV7-9; CDR3 DNA: TGTGCCAGCAGCGGCCTCAGGGGGCGAGAAAACTATGGCTACACCTTC; CDR3 protein: CASSGLRGRENYGYTF
D gene: TRBD2; J gene: TRBJ2-7; clone size: .; V gene: TRBV5-1; CDR3 DNA: TGCGCCAGCAGCTTTCGAACTAGCGACTCCTACGAGCAGTACTTC; CDR3 protein: CASSFRTSDSYEQYF
D gene: TRBD1; J gene: TRBJ2-2; clone size: .; V gene: TRBV15; CDR3 DNA: TGTGCCACCAGCGGGGACAGGGGGCGATCCGGGGAGCTGTTTTTT; CDR3 protein: CATSGDRGRSGELFF
D gene: TRBD1; J gene: TRBJ1-1; clone size: once; V gene: TRBV6-1; CDR3 DNA: TGTGCCAGCGGCACACAGGGGTACACTGAAGCTTTCTTT; CDR3 protein: CASGTQGYTEAFF
D gene: .; J gene: TRBJ1-2; clone size: few; V gene: TRBV27; CDR3 DNA: TGTGCCAGCAAGGGGCAGGGTGGAGACTACACCTTC; CDR3 protein: CASKGQGGDYTF
D gene: TRBD2; J gene: TRBJ2-7; clone size: .; V gene: TRBV19; CDR3 DNA: TGTGCCAGTAGTATAGATCATCCTTCTAGCGGGAGAACCTACACCTACGAGCAGTACTTC; CDR3 protein: CASSIDHPSSGRTYTYEQYF